This T cell receptor beta chain was sequenced in a study of blood T cell repertoires in COVID-19. On the study more broadly: Sources were T cells, B-cell-depleted T cells, or PBMCs; the material itself was cDNA or gDNA.

This CDR3 is built from 13 residues. CDR1 SGHAT and CDR2 FQNNGV come from the germline V gene. Losses at the gene ends were 3 bases for V and 7 bases for J; bases not matched to a gene: 4. Authors' processing steps: Amplified reference gene primers provided the basis for estimating nucleated cell counts. Method: immunoSEQ multiplex PCR; TCRdb's copy keeps in-frame clones and lacks some. V, J and clone size were drawn from that table, and D and trimming were deduced from the DNA. Here the sample spans 200,000 to 300,000 clones, around 90% being singletons. This receptor was identified in a woman between 40 and 50 years old who had been exposed to COVID-19. The genes are TRBV11-2 and TRBJ2-7; TRBD2 agrees at 9 bases. Sequencing was carried out using PBMCs or T cells enriched from blood (not recorded which). The DNA of the CDR3 is TGTGCCAGCAGCTTTTCTAGCGGGATTGAGCAGTACGTC. Protein sequence: CASSFSSGIEQYV.